The entry that follows covers one T cell receptor (beta chain) sequence. This clone was seen only once. Its binding antigen is unknown. Per-base qualities were not stored, and no clone one base away is much larger. The library was made by the immunoSEQ multiplex PCR assay. TCRdb took this table from immuneACCESS and kept in-frame rearrangements with V and J called. Such tables lack part of the clones; where checked against another copy, unresolved V genes explain under half of the gap, and the rest is unexplained. The sample table lists tens of thousands of clones, 93% of them with a count of one. The ten most abundant clones make up under 2% of the sample. The data originate from a study of T cell changes during pregnancy in multiple sclerosis (dated by TCRdb to the late 2010s). Regarding the study in general: The study examined how the T cell repertoire changed over the course of pregnancy in women with multiple sclerosis.

The germline V and J ends show losses of 6 bases and 4 bases respectively, and no gene match explains 2 bases of the junction. From the cysteine through the phenylalanine, the CDR3 covers 13 amino acids. Only the CDR3 DNA is retained, 39 bases long and in frame from the first base. As encoded in the germline V gene, CDR1 is SGHRS while CDR2 is YFSETQ. This clonotype was obtained from a female donor with multiple sclerosis, enrolled in a pregnancy study. The source was peripheral blood, collected after pregnancy. The rearranged chain carries TRBV5-1 and TRBJ2-2; TRBD1 fits 8 bases in the junction. The sequenced DNA is TGCGCCAGCAATGACAGGGGCACCGGGGAGCTGTTTTTT. It is translated as CASNDRGTGELFF. The full variable domain, completed from the reference TRBV5-1 and TRBJ2-2 proteins outside the CDR3, reads KAGVTQTPRYLIKTRGQQVTLSCSPISGHRSVSWYQQTPGQGLQFLFEYFSETQRNKGNFPGRFSGRQFSNSRSEMNVSTLELGDSALYLCASNDRGTGELFFGEGSRLTVL.